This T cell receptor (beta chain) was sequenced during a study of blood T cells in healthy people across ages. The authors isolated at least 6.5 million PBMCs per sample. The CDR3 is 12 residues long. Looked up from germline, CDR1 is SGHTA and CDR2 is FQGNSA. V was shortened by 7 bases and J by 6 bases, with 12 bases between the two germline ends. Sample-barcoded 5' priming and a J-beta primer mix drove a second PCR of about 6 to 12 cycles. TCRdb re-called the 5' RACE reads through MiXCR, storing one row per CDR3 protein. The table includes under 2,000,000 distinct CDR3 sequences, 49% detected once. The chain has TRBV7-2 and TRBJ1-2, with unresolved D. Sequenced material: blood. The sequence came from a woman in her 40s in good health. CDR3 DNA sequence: TGTGCCAGCACCCCGGTCTACCATGGCTACACCTTC. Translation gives CASTPVYHGYTF.